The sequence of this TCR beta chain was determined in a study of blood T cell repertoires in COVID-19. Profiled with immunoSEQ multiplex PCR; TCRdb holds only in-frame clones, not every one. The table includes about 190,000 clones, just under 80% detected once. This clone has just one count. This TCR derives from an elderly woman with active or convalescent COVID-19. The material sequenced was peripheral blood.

This chain's CDR3 is CASSRSGGGYGYTF. The CDR3 bases are TGCGCCAGCAGCCGTTCAGGGGGTGGCTATGGCTACACCTTC. This chain joins TRBV5-1 and TRBJ1-2; 7 nucleotides match TRBD1. Germline V CDR1 and CDR2: SGHRS, YFSETQ. Trimming removed 4 bases from V and 4 bases from J; junction bases left unmatched: 7. This CDR3 is 14 amino acids long.